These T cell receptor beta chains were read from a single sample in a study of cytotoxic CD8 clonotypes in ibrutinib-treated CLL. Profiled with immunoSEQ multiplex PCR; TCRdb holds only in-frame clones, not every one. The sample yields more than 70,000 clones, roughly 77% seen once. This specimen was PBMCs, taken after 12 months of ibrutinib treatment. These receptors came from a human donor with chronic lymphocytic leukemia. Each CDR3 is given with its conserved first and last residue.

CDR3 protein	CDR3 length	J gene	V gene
CASSQAGGETQYF	13	TRBJ2-5	TRBV4-3
CASNQGGRAHEQYF	14	TRBJ2-7	TRBV28
CASSTTDTQYF	11	TRBJ2-3	TRBV19
CASAHSSNQPQHF	13	TRBJ1-5	TRBV12-5
CAISEGTGGLFGYTF	15	TRBJ1-2	TRBV10-3
CASSLGVGGVLGNTIYF	17	TRBJ1-3	TRBV7-2
CSAPQEKLFF	10	TRBJ1-4	TRBV20-1
CASSPNLGSNSNQPQHF	17	TRBJ1-5	TRBV27
CASSPPTGWDTEAFF	15	TRBJ1-1	TRBV18
CAWEGQFSGNTIYF	14	TRBJ1-3	TRBV30
CASGTEPRWDTEAFF	15	TRBJ1-1	TRBV5-4
CASSLGTGGEQYF	13	TRBJ2-7	TRBV11-3
CASSVGLAGSPAEQYF	16	TRBJ2-7	TRBV9
CASSLWQDEKLFF	13	TRBJ1-4	TRBV5-4
CASSSQTNTEAFF	13	TRBJ1-1	TRBV7-3
CSAGGPGSETQYF	13	TRBJ2-5	TRBV29-1
CASSQEDRGSYNSPLHF	17	TRBJ1-6	TRBV5-6
CASSVEGDTQYF	12	TRBJ2-3	TRBV9
CASSELESAQFF	12	TRBJ2-1	TRBV2
CASSWTSGRAGGETQYF	17	TRBJ2-5	TRBV2
CASSVDLGTTYNEQFF	16	TRBJ2-1	TRBV9
CASSPTQTDPYEQYF	15	TRBJ2-7	TRBV18
CASSPLTGGLLSGYTF	16	TRBJ1-2	TRBV19
CASSLNAYNEQFF	13	TRBJ2-1	TRBV7-3
CASSGRQGPGEQYF	14	TRBJ2-7	TRBV5-1
CASSWDTDTQYF	12	TRBJ2-3	TRBV5-8
CASSLLATLFDSGANVLTF	19	TRBJ2-6	TRBV27
CAWSRGGNEKLFF	13	TRBJ1-4	TRBV30
CASSLTGGNEQFF	13	TRBJ2-1	TRBV7-9
CASSSLYGYTF	11	TRBJ1-2	TRBV28
CASSQDRRTDTQYF	14	TRBJ2-3	TRBV4-3
CASRPGGGNTEAFF	14	TRBJ1-1	TRBV7-2
CASRGLAAPYNEQFF	15	TRBJ2-1	TRBV5-8
CASSSQDRTDTQYF	14	TRBJ2-3	TRBV5-1
CASSLGRTWAGANVLTF	17	TRBJ2-6	TRBV5-1
CASGANYGYTF	11	TRBJ1-2	TRBV6-5
CASQKLTGGWYEQYF	15	TRBJ2-7	TRBV5-1
CASTQGGSGYNEQFF	15	TRBJ2-1	TRBV19
CASSLAGVGLNTGELFF	17	TRBJ2-2	TRBV11-2
CASSFAGYEQYF	12	TRBJ2-7	TRBV5-6
CASSGQGYEQYF	12	TRBJ2-7	TRBV6-1
CASRATSPNEQYF	13	TRBJ2-7	TRBV10-2
CASSGDNSYNSPLHF	15	TRBJ1-6	TRBV2
CASSPQQGARRSTNEKLFF	19	TRBJ1-4	TRBV18
CASSPGQGSQPQHF	14	TRBJ1-5	TRBV7-2
CASSPGQGAREQYF	14	TRBJ2-7	TRBV18
CASSQKPGAKNIQYF	15	TRBJ2-4	TRBV4-3
CASSYSGASGKGTQYF	16	TRBJ2-3	TRBV6-6
CASSYVGGGNTIYF	14	TRBJ1-3	TRBV6-5
CASTPGTGDQPQHF	14	TRBJ1-5	TRBV27
CASSFSGVRGRVQYF	15	TRBJ2-5	TRBV7-2